Listed below are T cell receptor beta chains from one sample, sequenced in a study of molecular identifiers for immune sequencing clone quantification. TCRdb recomputed calls from the PCR reads with MiXCR, one row per CDR3 protein. The data hold under 350,000 distinct CDR3 sequences, with roughly 23% observed a single time. Sequencing input: naive CD8+ T cells from blood, with Jurkat cell RNA spiked in. The receptors were gathered from a human donor in good health. Some libraries in this study had Jurkat cell RNA spiked in. The CDR3 runs from the conserved cysteine through the conserved F or W. A D gene is named only where the DNA matches it firmly. Not all rows give a size; the values are once, few, many and, for expanded clones, a class.

clone size	V gene	J gene	CDR3 length	D gene	CDR3 DNA	CDR3 protein
many	TRBV7-8	TRBJ2-7	18	TRBD2	TGTGCCAGCAGCCACTGGACTAGCGGGGGGGCATTTGACAACGAGCAGTACTTC	CASSHWTSGGAFDNEQYF
many	TRBV5-5	TRBJ2-3	16	TRBD2	TGTGCCAGCAGCTGGACTAGCGGGAGGGCGACAGATACGCAGTATTTT	CASSWTSGRATDTQYF
few	TRBV27	TRBJ2-2	14	.	TGTGCCAGCAGTATGGGACAGAACACCGGGGAGCTGTTTTTT	CASSMGQNTGELFF
many	TRBV18	TRBJ2-2	15	.	TGTGCCAGCTCACCTTGGAAGTTGAACACCGGGGAGCTGTTTTTT	CASSPWKLNTGELFF
many	TRBV12-3/TRBV12-4	TRBJ1-5	15	.	TGTGCCAGCAGTTTCTCAGAGACTTCCCCACAGCCCCAGCATTTT	CASSFSETSPQPQHF
few	TRBV20-1	TRBJ2-7	13	TRBD2	TGCAGTGCCGAGCGGGAGAGCTCCTACGAGCAGTACTTC	CSAERESSYEQYF
few	TRBV7-8	TRBJ2-7	13	TRBD2	TGTGCCAGCCGGGGACTAGACTTTTACGAGCAGTACTTC	CASRGLDFYEQYF
many	TRBV20-1	TRBJ2-1	13	.	TGCAGTGCTACAATGCTACTGAAACGTGAGCAGTTCTTC	CSATMLLKREQFF
.	TRBV6-2/TRBV6-3	TRBJ2-1	13	.	TGTGCCAGCAGCTTCTCCCTCGGAGGCGAGCAGTTCTTC	CASSFSLGGEQFF
.	TRBV6-5	TRBJ2-5	14	TRBD1	TGTGCCAGCAGTCAGGGACAGGGGCAAGAGCCCCAGTACTTC	CASSQGQGQEPQYF
.	TRBV12-5	TRBJ1-2	13	TRBD1	TGTGCTAGTGGCCCGACAGGGGACAACGGCTACACCTTC	CASGPTGDNGYTF
.	TRBV12-3/TRBV12-4	TRBJ2-2	16	TRBD2	TGTGCCAGCAGTTTCGGGACTAGCGCGAACACCGGGGAGCTGTTTTTT	CASSFGTSANTGELFF
few	TRBV6-2/TRBV6-3	TRBJ2-7	14	.	TGTGCCAGCAGTCCCAAGGTGGTTGACTACGAGCAGTACTTC	CASSPKVVDYEQYF
many	TRBV7-9	TRBJ1-6	14	.	TGTGCCAGCAGCCCCGCCGCCTATAATTCACCCCTCCACTTT	CASSPAAYNSPLHF
few	TRBV27	TRBJ2-7	14	TRBD2	TGTGCCAGCAGGGGACTAGCGGGCGGAGGAGAGCAGTACTTC	CASRGLAGGGEQYF
many	TRBV20-1	TRBJ2-7	14	.	TGCAGTGCTAGGGTCCGGGACACCCCCTACGAGCAGTACTTC	CSARVRDTPYEQYF
.	TRBV19	TRBJ2-5	18	TRBD2	TGTGCCAGTAGTATATCGTGGGTAGCGGGGGAAATTCAAGAGACCCAGTACTTC	CASSISWVAGEIQETQYF
.	TRBV3-1	TRBJ2-7	18	TRBD1	TGTGCCAGCAGCCAACGCCCGGGACAGGGGGCGTTCAGCTACGAGCAGTACTTC	CASSQRPGQGAFSYEQYF
.	TRBV6-5	TRBJ2-2	13	.	TGTGCCAGCAGCCACTCCCACACCGGGGAGCTGTTTTTT	CASSHSHTGELFF
.	TRBV2	TRBJ1-2	16	.	TGTGCCAGCAGTGACAGACAGGTTGAATTTAACTATGGCTACACCTTC	CASSDRQVEFNYGYTF
.	TRBV4-1	TRBJ2-2	14	TRBD1	TGCGCCAGCAGACCACAGGGGAGCACCGGGGAGCTGTTTTTT	CASRPQGSTGELFF
few	TRBV28	TRBJ2-7	14	.	TGTGCCAGCAGTTCGGGGTTTCAGACCTACGAGCAGTACTTC	CASSSGFQTYEQYF
.	TRBV11-3	TRBJ2-7	13	.	TGTGCCAGCAGCTTAGTAGACGGGGTCGAGCAGTACTTC	CASSLVDGVEQYF
few	TRBV28	TRBJ2-7	15	.	TGTGCCAGCAGCAAGCAAGAGGGGGGCCCCTACGAGCAGTACTTC	CASSKQEGGPYEQYF
few	TRBV2	TRBJ2-2	11	.	TGTGCCAGCAGTCAGGTCGGGGAGCTGTTTTTT	CASSQVGELFF
.	TRBV4-3	TRBJ2-1	17	.	TGCGCCAGCAGCCAAGATCCGCGGTCGAACTCCTACAATGAGCAGTTCTTC	CASSQDPRSNSYNEQFF
many	TRBV5-1	TRBJ1-1	15	.	TGCGCCAGCAGCCCCCACGACTGGGTTCGGACTGAAGCTTTCTTT	CASSPHDWVRTEAFF
.	TRBV12-3/TRBV12-4	TRBJ2-3	15	.	TGTGCCAGCAGCTTAGGAGTTAGGAACACAGATACGCAGTATTTT	CASSLGVRNTDTQYF
many	TRBV19	TRBJ2-5	14	.	TGTGCCAGTAGTACCAACGGGATCTCAGAGACCCAGTACTTC	CASSTNGISETQYF
once	TRBV27	TRBJ2-7	16	.	TGTGCCAGCAGTCCGTCGACAGGTCCCCTGCCCTACGAGCAGTACTTC	CASSPSTGPLPYEQYF
.	TRBV5-6	TRBJ2-7	17	.	TGTGCCAGCAGCTTTGGGGGCCGGAAGGGCATCTCCTACGAGCAGTACTTC	CASSFGGRKGISYEQYF
few	TRBV27	TRBJ1-6	14	TRBD1	TGTGCCAGCAGCCCCGGGACAGATTATTCACCCCTCCACTTT	CASSPGTDYSPLHF
many	TRBV19	TRBJ2-1	15	.	TGTGCCAGTAGTATCTCTAGCCCCTCCTACAATGAGCAGTTCTTC	CASSISSPSYNEQFF
few	TRBV12-3/TRBV12-4	TRBJ2-5	17	TRBD2	TGTGCCAGCAGACCCCGAGGACTAGCGGGGGACCAAGAGACCCAGTACTTC	CASRPRGLAGDQETQYF
many	TRBV29-1	TRBJ1-1	14	TRBD1	TGCAGCGTGGCAGGGACAGGGGGCTACACTGAAGCTTTCTTT	CSVAGTGGYTEAFF
.	TRBV28	TRBJ2-3	17	TRBD1	TGTGCCAGCAGTTTATATTGGGACAGGTGTGACACAGATACGCAGTATTTT	CASSLYWDRCDTDTQYF
.	TRBV4-3	TRBJ2-7	16	.	TGCGCCAGCAGCCAAGATCAGGGGAGTTTTCCCTACGAGCAGTACTTC	CASSQDQGSFPYEQYF
many	TRBV27	TRBJ2-7	14	TRBD1	TGTGCCAGCAGTCCTGGGACAGGGGTCAACGAGCAGTACTTC	CASSPGTGVNEQYF
many	TRBV19	TRBJ2-7	13	.	TGTGCCAGTGGCCCGACAGTATCCTACGAGCAGTACTTC	CASGPTVSYEQYF
few	TRBV28	TRBJ2-3	14	.	TGTGCCAGCAGTTTCGATGCTGGCGAACCTACGCAGTATTTT	CASSFDAGEPTQYF
few	TRBV12-3/TRBV12-4	TRBJ1-1	14	TRBD1	TGTGCCAGCAGTGAGACAGGGGTTTTGGCTGAAGCTTTCTTT	CASSETGVLAEAFF
.	TRBV4-1	TRBJ1-1	15	.	TGCGCCAGCAGCCAACCTACTGCACCGAACACTGAAGCTTTCTTT	CASSQPTAPNTEAFF
few	TRBV27	TRBJ2-7	14	TRBD1	TGTGCCAGCAGTTTTACAGGGGGCGGGTACGAGCAGTACTTC	CASSFTGGGYEQYF
many	TRBV15	TRBJ1-5	15	TRBD1	TGTGCCACCAGCCGGCGGGGACAGAACAATCAGCCCCAGCATTTT	CATSRRGQNNQPQHF
many	TRBV6-5	TRBJ1-1	13	.	TGTGCCAGCAAGGCGCAGGGGAACACTGAAGCTTTCTTT	CASKAQGNTEAFF
few	TRBV30	TRBJ2-3	14	TRBD2	TGTGCCTGGAACCCAGCGGGAGGGCCGGATACGCAGTATTTT	CAWNPAGGPDTQYF
.	TRBV9	TRBJ2-7	13	.	TGTACCAGCAGCCCCGCGCCCCAACGTGAGCAGTACTTC	CTSSPAPQREQYF
many	TRBV3-1	TRBJ2-3	14	TRBD2	TGTGCCAGCAGCCGAGGACTAGACACAGATACGCAGTATTTT	CASSRGLDTDTQYF
.	TRBV4-3	TRBJ2-2	19	TRBD2	TGCGCCAGCAGCCAAGGTGCCTCGTCTAGCGGGAGGGCGAGCGGGGAGCTGTTTTTT	CASSQGASSSGRASGELFF
few	TRBV3-1	TRBJ1-1	13	.	TGTGCCAGCAGCTCCCAATTAGCCACTGAAGCTTTCTTT	CASSSQLATEAFF
few	TRBV12-3/TRBV12-4	TRBJ2-7	14	.	TGTGCCAGCAGGCTTAATAGCGATACCTACGAGCAGTACTTC	CASRLNSDTYEQYF
.	TRBV5-4	TRBJ1-1	12	.	TGTGCCAGCAGTTCAGGAATAACTGAAGCCTCCTTT	CASSSGITEASF
few	TRBV10-2	TRBJ2-7	11	.	TGCGCCAGCTCGACAGGATCCGAGCAGTACTTC	CASSTGSEQYF
many	TRBV29-1	TRBJ2-3	15	TRBD2	TGCAGCGTTGAAAGGACTAGCGACTACACAGATACGCAGTATTTT	CSVERTSDYTDTQYF
many	TRBV12-3/TRBV12-4	TRBJ1-1	13	.	TGTGCCAGCAGTCTTGGCGCGCAGCTTGAAGCTTTCTTT	CASSLGAQLEAFF
.	TRBV4-1	TRBJ2-1	15	TRBD1	TGCGCCCGTCAGGTCGGGACAGGGGGCTACAAGGAGCAGTTCTTC	CARQVGTGGYKEQFF
few	TRBV9	TRBJ2-3	17	TRBD1	TGTGCCAGCAGCGGAGGAGGGATCTTGACAGGGGTGGATACGCAGTATTTT	CASSGGGILTGVDTQYF